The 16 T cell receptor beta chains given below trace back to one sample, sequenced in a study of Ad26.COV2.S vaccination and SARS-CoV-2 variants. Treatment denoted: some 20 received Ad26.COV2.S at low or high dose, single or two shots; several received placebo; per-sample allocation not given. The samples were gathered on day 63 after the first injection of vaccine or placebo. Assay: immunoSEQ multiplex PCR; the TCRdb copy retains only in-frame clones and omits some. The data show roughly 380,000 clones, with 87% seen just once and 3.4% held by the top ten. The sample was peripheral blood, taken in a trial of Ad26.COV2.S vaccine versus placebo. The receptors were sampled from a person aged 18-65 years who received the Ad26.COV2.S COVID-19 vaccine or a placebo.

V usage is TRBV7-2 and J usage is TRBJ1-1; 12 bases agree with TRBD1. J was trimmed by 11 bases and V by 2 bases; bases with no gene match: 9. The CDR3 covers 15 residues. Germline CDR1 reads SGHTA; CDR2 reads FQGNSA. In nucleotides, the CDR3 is TGTGCCAGCAGCTTATTACCGGGACAGGGGGCCGGGGCTTTCTTT. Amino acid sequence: CASSLLPGQGAGAFF.

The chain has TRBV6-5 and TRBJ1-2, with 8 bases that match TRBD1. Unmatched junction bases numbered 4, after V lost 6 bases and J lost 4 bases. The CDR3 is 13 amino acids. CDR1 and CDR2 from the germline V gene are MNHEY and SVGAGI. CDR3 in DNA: TGTGCCAGCAGAGGACAGGGCGTCTATGGCTACACCTTC. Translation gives CASRGQGVYGYTF.

CDR3 loop: CASSYAPTYYEQYF. Written as DNA, the CDR3 is TGTGCCAGCAGCTACGCCCCGACCTACTACGAGCAGTACTTC. The V gene is TRBV6-5, the J gene TRBJ2-7, with D hard to call. The CDR3 is 14 amino acids. Trimming cost V 6 bases and J 3 bases, with 15 bases left between them. CDR1 MNHEY and CDR2 SVGAGI come from the germline V gene.

CDR3 sequence: CASTGLAGGETQYF. The CDR3 DNA follows: TGTGCCAGCACCGGACTAGCGGGGGGAGAGACCCAGTACTTC. This rearrangement joins TRBV6-5 to TRBJ2-5, with 14 bases aligning to TRBD2. Per germline, CDR1 MNHEY and CDR2 SVGAGI. CDR3 length: 14 residues. J gave up 4 bases and V 7 bases, and 2 bases lay outside the gene matches.

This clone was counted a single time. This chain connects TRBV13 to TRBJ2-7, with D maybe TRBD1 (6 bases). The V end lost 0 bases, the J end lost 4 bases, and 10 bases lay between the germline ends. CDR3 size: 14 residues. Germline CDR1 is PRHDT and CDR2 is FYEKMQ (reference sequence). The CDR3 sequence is CASSLGGQHYEQYF. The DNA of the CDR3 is TGTGCCAGCAGCTTAGGCGGACAGCATTACGAGCAGTACTTC.

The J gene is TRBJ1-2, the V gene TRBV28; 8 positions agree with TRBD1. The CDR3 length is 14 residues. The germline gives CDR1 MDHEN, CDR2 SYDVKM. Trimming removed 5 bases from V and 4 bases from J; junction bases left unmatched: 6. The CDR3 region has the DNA TGTGCCAGCAGTCCAGGGGGCGCAATCTATGGCTACACCTTC. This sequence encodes CASSPGGAIYGYTF.

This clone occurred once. CDR3 in DNA: TGTGCCAGCAGCGTAGCAACCACCACGGACACCGGGGAGCTGTTTTTT. It codes for CASSVATTTDTGELFF. The V gene is TRBV9, the J gene TRBJ2-2; no clear D gene. This CDR3 has 16 residues. Deletions cut 0 bases from V and 3 bases from J, with 12 bases between. In germline, CDR1 is SGDLS, CDR2 YYNGEE.

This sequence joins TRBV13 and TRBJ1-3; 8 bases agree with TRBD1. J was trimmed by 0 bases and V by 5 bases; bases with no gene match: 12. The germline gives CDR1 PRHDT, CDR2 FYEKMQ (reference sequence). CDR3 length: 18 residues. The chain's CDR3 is CASSGQGLSHVSGNTIYF. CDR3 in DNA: TGTGCCAGCAGCGGACAGGGACTGAGCCATGTCTCTGGAAACACCATATATTTT.

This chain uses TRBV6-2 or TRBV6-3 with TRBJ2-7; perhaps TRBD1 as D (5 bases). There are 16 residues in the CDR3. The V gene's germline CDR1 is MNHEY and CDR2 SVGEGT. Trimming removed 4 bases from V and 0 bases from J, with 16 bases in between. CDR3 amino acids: CASSWEQERPSYEQYF. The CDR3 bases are TGTGCCAGCAGTTGGGAACAGGAACGTCCCTCCTACGAGCAGTACTTC.

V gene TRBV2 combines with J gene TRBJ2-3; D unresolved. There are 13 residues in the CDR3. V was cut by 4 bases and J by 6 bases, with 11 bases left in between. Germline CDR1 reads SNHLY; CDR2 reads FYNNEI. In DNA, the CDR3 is TGTGCCAGCAGTGGACTCCCCACGGATACGCAGTATTTT. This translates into CASSGLPTDTQYF.

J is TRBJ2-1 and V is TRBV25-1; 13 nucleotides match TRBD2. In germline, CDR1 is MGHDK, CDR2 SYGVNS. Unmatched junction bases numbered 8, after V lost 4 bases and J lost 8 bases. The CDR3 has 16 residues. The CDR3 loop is CASSASTSGGSHEQFF. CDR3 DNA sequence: TGTGCCAGCAGTGCATCGACTAGCGGGGGGTCGCATGAGCAGTTCTTC. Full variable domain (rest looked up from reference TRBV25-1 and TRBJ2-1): EADIYQTPRYLVIGTGKKITLECSQTMGHDKMYWYQQDPGMELHLIHYSYGVNSTEKGDLSSESTVSRIRTEHFPLTLESARPSHTSQYLCASSASTSGGSHEQFFGPGTRLTVL.

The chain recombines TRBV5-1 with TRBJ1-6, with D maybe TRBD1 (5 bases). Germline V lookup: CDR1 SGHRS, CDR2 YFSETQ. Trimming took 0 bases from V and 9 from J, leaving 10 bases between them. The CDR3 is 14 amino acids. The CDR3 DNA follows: TGCGCCAGCAGCTTGGGACAGCTAGGTTCACCCCTCCACTTT. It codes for CASSLGQLGSPLHF. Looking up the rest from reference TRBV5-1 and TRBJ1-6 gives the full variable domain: KAGVTQTPRYLIKTRGQQVTLSCSPISGHRSVSWYQQTPGQGLQFLFEYFSETQRNKGNFPGRFSGRQFSNSRSEMNVSTLELGDSALYLCASSLGQLGSPLHFGNGTRLTVT.

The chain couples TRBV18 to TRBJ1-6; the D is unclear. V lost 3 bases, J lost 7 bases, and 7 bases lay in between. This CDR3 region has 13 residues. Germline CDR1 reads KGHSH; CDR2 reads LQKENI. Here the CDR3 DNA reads TGTGCCAGCTCACCCGTCGCCAATTCACCCCTCCACTTT. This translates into CASSPVANSPLHF.

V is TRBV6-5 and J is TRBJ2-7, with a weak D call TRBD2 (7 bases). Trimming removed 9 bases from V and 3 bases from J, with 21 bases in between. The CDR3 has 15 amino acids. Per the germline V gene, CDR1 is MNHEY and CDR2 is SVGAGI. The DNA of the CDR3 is TGTGCCAGTAGGGAGGGGGAAGGAGAAGTCTACGAGCAGTACTTC. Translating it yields CASREGEGEVYEQYF.

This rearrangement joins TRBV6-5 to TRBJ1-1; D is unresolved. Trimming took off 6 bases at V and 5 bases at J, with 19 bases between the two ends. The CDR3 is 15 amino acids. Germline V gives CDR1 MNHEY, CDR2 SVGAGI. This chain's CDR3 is CASRLTPRSDTEAFF. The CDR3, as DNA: TGTGCCAGCAGATTGACACCTAGGAGTGATACTGAAGCTTTCTTT.

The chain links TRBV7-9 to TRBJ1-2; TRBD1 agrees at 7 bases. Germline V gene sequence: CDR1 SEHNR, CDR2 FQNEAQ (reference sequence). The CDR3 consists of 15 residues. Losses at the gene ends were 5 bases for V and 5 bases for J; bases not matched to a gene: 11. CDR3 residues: CASSLGTATVYGYTF. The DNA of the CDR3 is TGTGCCAGCAGCCTTGGGACAGCTACTGTTTATGGCTACACCTTC.